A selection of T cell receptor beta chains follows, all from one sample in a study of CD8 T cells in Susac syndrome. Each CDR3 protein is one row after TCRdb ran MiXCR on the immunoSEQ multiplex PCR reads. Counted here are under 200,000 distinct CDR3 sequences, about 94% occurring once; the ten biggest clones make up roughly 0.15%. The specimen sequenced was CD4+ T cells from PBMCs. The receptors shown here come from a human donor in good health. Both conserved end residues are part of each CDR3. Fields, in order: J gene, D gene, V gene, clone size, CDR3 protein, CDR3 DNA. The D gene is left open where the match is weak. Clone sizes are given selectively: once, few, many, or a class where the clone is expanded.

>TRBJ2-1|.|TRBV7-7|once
CASSSNRVGEQFF
TGTGCTAGCAGCTCCAACAGGGTCGGTGAGCAGTTCTTC
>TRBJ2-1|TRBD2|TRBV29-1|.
CSGGLAGGQDEQFF
TGCAGCGGAGGACTAGCGGGGGGCCAGGATGAGCAGTTCTTC
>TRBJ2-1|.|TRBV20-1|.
CSASSGPGEQFF
TGCAGTGCTAGTTCAGGCCCCGGTGAGCAGTTCTTC
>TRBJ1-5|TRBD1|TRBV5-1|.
CASSLGDRGSNQPQHF
TGCGCCAGCAGCTTGGGAGACAGGGGGAGCAATCAGCCCCAGCATTTT
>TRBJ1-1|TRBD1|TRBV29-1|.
CSVVGQVEQSNTEAFF
TGCAGCGTTGTAGGACAGGTGGAACAGTCAAACACTGAAGCTTTCTTT
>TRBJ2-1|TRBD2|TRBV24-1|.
CATSDPSGGTYNEQFF
TGTGCCACCAGTGATCCTAGCGGGGGCACCTACAATGAGCAGTTCTTC
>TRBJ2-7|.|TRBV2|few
CASSTGYEQYF
TGTGCCAGCAGCACGGGGTACGAGCAGTACTTC
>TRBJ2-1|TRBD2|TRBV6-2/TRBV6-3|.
CASSYVGRGGYNEQFF
TGTGCCAGCAGCTACGTTGGGCGGGGGGGATACAATGAGCAGTTCTTC
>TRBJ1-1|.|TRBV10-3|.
CAISEGRGNTEAFF
TGTGCCATCAGTGAGGGCAGGGGGAACACTGAAGCTTTCTTT
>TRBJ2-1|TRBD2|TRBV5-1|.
CASSALAGGGYNEQFF
TGCGCCAGCAGCGCACTAGCGGGGGGCGGGTACAATGAGCAGTTCTTC
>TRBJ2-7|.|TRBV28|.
CASRNPGLSYEQYF
TGTGCCAGCAGAAACCCAGGACTATCGTACGAGCAGTACTTC
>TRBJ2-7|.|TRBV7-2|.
CASSPRDGPYEQYF
TGTGCCAGCAGCCCACGGGACGGTCCCTACGAGCAGTACTTC
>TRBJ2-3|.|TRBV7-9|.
CASSLSRSTDTQYF
TGTGCCAGCAGCTTGTCCAGGTCCACAGATACGCAGTATTTT
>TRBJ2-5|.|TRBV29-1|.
CSVEGRVSETQYF
TGCAGCGTTGAAGGGAGGGTGTCAGAGACCCAGTACTTC
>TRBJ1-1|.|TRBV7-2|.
CAKRQSLNTEAFF
TGTGCCAAGAGACAGTCCTTGAACACTGAAGCTTTCTTT
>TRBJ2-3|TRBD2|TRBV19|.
CASSQGLEANTQYF
TGTGCCAGTAGCCAAGGACTAGAGGCGAATACGCAGTATTTT
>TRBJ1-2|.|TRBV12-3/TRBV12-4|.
CASSGPGGYTF
TGTGCCAGCAGCGGCCCTGGCGGCTACACCTTC
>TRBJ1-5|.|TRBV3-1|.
CASSLGRGNQPQHF
TGTGCCAGCAGCTTAGGACGGGGAAATCAGCCCCAGCATTTT
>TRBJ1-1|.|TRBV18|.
CASSPPKGLNTEAFF
TGTGCCAGCTCACCACCGAAGGGGCTGAACACTGAAGCTTTCTTT
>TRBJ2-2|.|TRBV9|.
CASTLSGAANTGELFF
TGTGCCAGCACCCTCTCAGGGGCCGCTAACACCGGGGAGCTGTTTTTT
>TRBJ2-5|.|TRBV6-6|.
CASSSFGSTQETQYF
TGTGCCAGCAGTTCCTTCGGCTCCACCCAAGAGACCCAGTACTTC
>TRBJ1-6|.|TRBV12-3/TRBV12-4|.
CASSPTYNSPLHF
TGTGCCAGCAGTCCGACGTATAATTCACCCCTCCACTTT
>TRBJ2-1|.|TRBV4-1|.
CASSQPDWSSYNEQFF
TGCGCCAGCAGCCAGCCCGACTGGAGCTCCTACAATGAGCAGTTCTTC
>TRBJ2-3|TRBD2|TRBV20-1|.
CSAPRLAGTTDTQYF
TGCAGTGCCCCTCGACTAGCGGGGACCACAGATACGCAGTATTTT
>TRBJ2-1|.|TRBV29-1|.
CSVVRDHSYNEQFF
TGCAGCGTTGTCCGGGACCACTCCTACAATGAGCAGTTCTTC
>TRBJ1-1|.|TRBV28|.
CASREGETEAFF
TGTGCCAGCAGGGAGGGGGAAACTGAAGCTTTCTTT
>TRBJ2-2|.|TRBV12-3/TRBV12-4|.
CASSYGTRTGGELFF
TGTGCCAGCAGCTACGGGACTAGGACAGGCGGGGAGCTGTTTTTT
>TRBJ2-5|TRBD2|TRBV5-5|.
CASSLGLADQETQYF
TGTGCCAGCAGCTTGGGACTAGCGGACCAAGAGACCCAGTACTTC
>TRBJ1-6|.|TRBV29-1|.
CSVAEDGGDSPLHF
TGCAGCGTTGCCGAAGATGGGGGGGATTCACCCCTCCACTTT
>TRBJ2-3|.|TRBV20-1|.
CSATSPSTDTQYF
TGCAGTGCAACCAGCCCGAGCACAGATACGCAGTATTTT
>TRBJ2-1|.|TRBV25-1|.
CASSEPGASYNEQFF
TGTGCCAGCAGTGAACCCGGGGCCTCCTACAATGAGCAGTTCTTC
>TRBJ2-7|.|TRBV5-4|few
CASSGYYEQYF
TGTGCCAGCAGCGGATACTACGAGCAGTACTTC
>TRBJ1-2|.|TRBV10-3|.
CAISAATYGYTF
TGTGCCATCAGTGCGGCTACCTATGGCTACACCTTC
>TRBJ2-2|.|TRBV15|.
CATSRDLQGNTGELFF
TGTGCCACCAGCAGAGATTTACAGGGTAACACCGGGGAGCTGTTTTTT
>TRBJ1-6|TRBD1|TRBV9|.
CASSAWTGASPLHF
TGTGCCAGCAGCGCCTGGACAGGGGCCTCACCCCTCCACTTT
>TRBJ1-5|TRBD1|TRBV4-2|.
CASSEARTGGATQHF
TGTGCCAGCAGCGAAGCCCGCACAGGGGGCGCGACCCAGCATTTT
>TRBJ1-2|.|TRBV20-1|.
CSALPRSVGYTF
TGCAGTGCCCTCCCTCGCTCGGTCGGCTACACCTTC
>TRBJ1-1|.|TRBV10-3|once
CAIRVNTENTEAFF
TGTGCCATCAGGGTGAACACGGAGAACACTGAAGCTTTCTTT
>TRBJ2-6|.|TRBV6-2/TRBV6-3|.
CASIEPSWASGANVLTF
TGTGCCAGCATTGAACCATCCTGGGCCTCTGGGGCCAACGTCCTGACTTTC
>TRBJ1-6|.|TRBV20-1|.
CSAWGVSSYNSPLHF
TGCAGTGCTTGGGGGGTCAGCTCCTATAATTCACCCCTCCACTTT
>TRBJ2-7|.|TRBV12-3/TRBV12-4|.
CASSFRGREYEQYF
TGTGCCAGCAGTTTCCGTGGCAGGGAGTACGAGCAGTACTTC
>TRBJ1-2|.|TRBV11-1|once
CASSGIGQSANYGYTF
TGTGCCAGCAGCGGAATCGGACAGTCGGCTAACTATGGCTACACCTTC
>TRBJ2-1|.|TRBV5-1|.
CASSLGETRGDEQFF
TGCGCCAGCAGCTTGGGCGAGACTAGGGGTGACGAGCAGTTCTTC
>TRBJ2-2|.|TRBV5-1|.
CASSLARWTGELFF
TGCGCCAGCAGCTTGGCCCGTTGGACCGGGGAGCTGTTTTTT
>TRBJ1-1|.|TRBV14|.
CASSQDMNTEAFF
TGTGCCAGCAGCCAAGACATGAACACTGAAGCTTTCTTT
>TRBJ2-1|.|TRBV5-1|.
CASSFPGSHSSYNEQFF
TGCGCCAGCAGCTTTCCAGGGAGCCACAGCTCCTACAATGAGCAGTTCTTC
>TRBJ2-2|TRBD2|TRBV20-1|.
CSASPSGVDTGELFF
TGCAGTGCTAGCCCTAGCGGGGTCGACACCGGGGAGCTGTTTTTT
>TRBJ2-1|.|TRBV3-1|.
CASSQVGVWFF
TGTGCCAGCAGCCAAGTTGGGGTTTGGTTCTTC
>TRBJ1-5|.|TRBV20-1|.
CSARDQRDQPQHF
TGCAGTGCTAGAGATCAGAGGGATCAGCCCCAGCATTTT
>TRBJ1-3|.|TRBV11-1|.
CASGLGRISGNTIYF
TGTGCCAGCGGTTTGGGACGCATCTCTGGAAACACCATATATTTT
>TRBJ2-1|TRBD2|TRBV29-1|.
CSVEPGLAYNEQFF
TGCAGCGTTGAACCGGGACTAGCCTACAATGAGCAGTTCTTC
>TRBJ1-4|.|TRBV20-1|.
CSARAGGTNEKLFF
TGCAGTGCTAGAGCGGGGGGAACTAATGAAAAACTGTTTTTT
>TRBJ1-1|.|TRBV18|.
CASSPHEREAFF
TGTGCCAGCTCACCACACGAACGCGAAGCTTTCTTT
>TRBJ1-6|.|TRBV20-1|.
CSARDGNSPLHF
TGCAGTGCTAGAGATGGGAATTCACCCCTCCACTTT
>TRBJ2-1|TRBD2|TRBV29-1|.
CSSLGGGNNEQFF
TGCAGCAGCTTGGGGGGGGGAAACAATGAGCAGTTCTTC
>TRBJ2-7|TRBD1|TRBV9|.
CASSANRGSYEQYF
TGTGCCAGCAGCGCCAACAGGGGTTCCTACGAGCAGTACTTC
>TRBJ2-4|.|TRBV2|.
CASRGDSLAKNIQYF
TGTGCCAGCAGGGGCGACAGCCTAGCCAAAAACATTCAGTACTTC